A selection of T cell receptor beta chains follows, all from one sample in a study of control samples from healthy donors and cancer patients. Some clones are missing from TCRdb's copy, which holds only in-frame ones; the method was immunoSEQ multiplex PCR. The data show about 170,000 clones, under 95% seen once. Sequencing was carried out using blood. The source is a woman between 18 and 29 years old in good health. Both conserved end residues are part of each CDR3. A D gene is named only where the DNA matches it firmly. Part of the rows lack a size; the others show once, few, many or a class for expanded clones.

V,size,D,J,length,CDR3,DNA
TRBV5-1,-,TRBD1,TRBJ1-6,14,CASRAGSQGASLHF,TGCGCCAGTAGAGCCGGTTCACAGGGGGCATCCCTCCACTTT
TRBV5-1,medium-sized,-,TRBJ1-2,13,CASSSSGRGGYTF,TGCGCCAGCAGCTCTTCCGGACGAGGAGGCTACACCTTC
TRBV6-4,-,-,TRBJ2-3,15,CASSDSMGATDTQYF,TGTGCCAGCAGTGACTCGATGGGGGCCACAGATACGCAGTATTTT
TRBV11-3,-,-,TRBJ1-5,12,CASSLSQQPQHF,TGTGCCAGCAGCTTGTCGCAACAGCCCCAGCATTTT
TRBV4-1,-,-,TRBJ1-5,13,CASSQVRGQPQHF,TGCGCCAGCAGCCAAGTCAGGGGCCAGCCCCAGCATTTT
TRBV5-1,-,-,TRBJ2-7,13,CASSGEGANEQYF,TGCGCCAGCAGCGGGGAGGGGGCCAACGAGCAGTACTTC
TRBV9,-,TRBD1,TRBJ2-2,16,CASSPRDRGGGGELFF,TGTGCCAGCAGCCCCCGGGACAGGGGGGGAGGCGGGGAGCTGTTTTTT
TRBV6-5,-,-,TRBJ2-4,13,CASSPTDTNIQYF,TGTGCCAGCAGTCCGACAGACACAAACATTCAGTACTTC
TRBV5-8,once,-,TRBJ1-5,18,CASSPLQLGAWINQPQHF,TGTGCCAGCAGCCCGTTACAGCTCGGGGCGTGGATAAATCAGCCCCAGCATTTT
TRBV7-2,-,TRBD1,TRBJ1-1,15,CASSLQGAPNTEAFF,TGTGCCAGCAGCCTGCAGGGGGCTCCAAACACTGAAGCTTTCTTT
TRBV9,-,-,TRBJ2-7,16,CASSSSQGGSSYEQYF,TGTGCCAGCAGCTCCTCACAGGGGGGGAGCTCCTACGAGCAGTACTTC
TRBV7-2,once,-,TRBJ2-3,14,CASSLQLTTDTQYF,TGTGCCAGCAGCTTACAGTTAACCACAGATACGCAGTATTTT
TRBV28,-,-,TRBJ1-2,16,CASSFPPGRANYGYTF,TGTGCCAGCAGTTTCCCACCCGGCAGGGCTAACTATGGCTACACCTTC
TRBV28,-,-,TRBJ1-5,15,CASSPGMGPNQPQHF,TGTGCCAGCAGTCCGGGGATGGGTCCTAATCAGCCCCAGCATTTT
TRBV9,-,TRBD1,TRBJ1-2,15,CASSDHHRGRYGYTF,TGTGCCAGCAGCGATCACCACAGGGGGCGGTATGGCTACACCTTC
TRBV7-6,-,TRBD2,TRBJ2-1,17,CASSLGQLAGGDNEQFF,TGTGCCAGCAGCTTAGGGCAACTAGCGGGAGGGGACAATGAGCAGTTCTTC
TRBV28,-,TRBD1,TRBJ1-4,14,CASSLWGQGWKLFF,TGTGCCAGCAGTTTATGGGGACAGGGGTGGAAACTGTTTTTT
TRBV5-1,-,TRBD1,TRBJ1-1,15,CASSFTGVWNTEAFF,TGCGCCAGCAGCTTCACAGGGGTTTGGAACACTGAAGCTTTCTTT
TRBV7-3,-,TRBD1,TRBJ1-2,17,CASSLIQMSGQGAGYTF,TGTGCCAGCAGCTTAATACAGATGAGTGGACAGGGGGCTGGCTACACCTTC
TRBV5-1,-,-,TRBJ2-7,14,CASSLEGLGYEQYF,TGCGCCAGCAGCTTGGAGGGGCTGGGGTACGAGCAGTACTTC
TRBV6-6,-,-,TRBJ1-2,12,CASRATDYGYTF,TGTGCCAGCAGAGCGACAGATTATGGCTACACCTTC
TRBV19,-,TRBD1,TRBJ2-7,14,CASSAWDRDYEQYF,TGTGCCAGTAGCGCCTGGGACAGGGACTACGAGCAGTACTTC
TRBV7-2,-,-,TRBJ2-7,15,CASSLEIDIPREQYF,TGTGCCAGCAGCTTAGAAATCGACATTCCTAGGGAGCAGTACTTC
TRBV5-6,-,TRBD1,TRBJ2-1,14,CASSTGQGYNEQFF,TGTGCCAGCAGCACGGGACAGGGCTACAATGAGCAGTTCTTC
TRBV9,-,-,TRBJ1-1,13,CASSVGRNTEAFF,TGTGCCAGCAGCGTAGGTCGGAACACTGAAGCTTTCTTT
TRBV7-9,-,-,TRBJ2-5,15,CASSQRQGGQETQYF,TGTGCCAGCAGCCAGCGCCAGGGAGGTCAAGAGACCCAGTACTTC
TRBV6-5,-,TRBD1,TRBJ1-6,14,CAIQGEAPDSPLHF,TGTGCCATACAGGGGGAGGCCCCGGATTCACCCCTCCACTTT
TRBV11-2,-,-,TRBJ1-1,13,CASSLGPGAKAFF,TGTGCCAGCAGCTTAGGGCCGGGGGCCAAAGCTTTCTTT
TRBV4-1,-,-,TRBJ2-1,16,CASSQTLGDSYNEQFF,TGCGCCAGCAGCCAAACGTTGGGGGACTCCTACAATGAGCAGTTCTTC
TRBV6-1,-,-,TRBJ2-3,15,CASSEQGGGRDTQYF,TGTGCCAGCAGTGAACAGGGAGGGGGCAGGGATACGCAGTATTTT
TRBV9,-,-,TRBJ1-3,16,CASSVGTGSVGNTIYF,TGTGCCAGCAGCGTAGGTACAGGGTCGGTGGGAAACACCATATATTTT
TRBV28,-,-,TRBJ1-6,14,CASSLGPHNSPLHF,TGTGCCAGCAGTTTAGGTCCTCATAATTCACCCCTCCACTTT
TRBV7-2,-,-,TRBJ1-3,14,CASSIRDGRNTIYF,TGTGCCAGCAGCATCCGGGACGGCAGAAACACCATATATTTT
TRBV28,few,-,TRBJ1-1,13,CASSFPGREKAFF,TGTGCCAGCAGTTTCCCAGGTCGGGAGAAAGCTTTCTTT
TRBV4-3,-,-,TRBJ2-5,13,CASSPFLQETQYF,TGCGCCAGCAGCCCGTTCCTCCAAGAGACCCAGTACTTC
TRBV3-1/TRBV3-2,-,TRBD2,TRBJ2-5,15,CASSQELAGVETQYF,TGTGCCAGCAGCCAGGAACTAGCGGGGGTGGAGACCCAGTACTTC
TRBV19,-,-,TRBJ1-1,16,CASSPRGGRGNTEAFF,TGTGCCAGTAGCCCCCGGGGAGGGCGAGGCAACACTGAAGCTTTCTTT
TRBV18,-,-,TRBJ1-1,15,CASSPPTGPGTEAFF,TGTGCCAGCTCACCTCCCACAGGGCCTGGGACTGAAGCTTTCTTT
TRBV10-3,-,-,TRBJ1-2,12,CAISGELRGYTF,TGTGCCATCAGTGGGGAGCTGAGAGGCTACACCTTC
TRBV15,-,TRBD1,TRBJ1-4,16,CATSRDRGTGREKLFF,TGTGCCACCAGCAGAGATCGTGGGACAGGGAGAGAAAAACTGTTTTTT
TRBV7-2,-,TRBD2,TRBJ2-5,17,CASSSVAMRGGRETQYF,TGTGCCAGCAGCTCGGTAGCGATGCGGGGGGGCCGGGAGACCCAGTACTTC
TRBV10-3,-,-,TRBJ1-5,15,CAISPAANSNQPQHF,TGTGCCATCAGTCCCGCGGCCAATAGCAATCAGCCCCAGCATTTT
TRBV7-9,once,-,TRBJ1-1,13,CASSKEANTEAFF,TGTGCCAGCAGCAAGGAAGCGAACACTGAAGCTTTCTTT
TRBV28,-,TRBD1,TRBJ1-2,15,CASSLFGQGGRGYTF,TGTGCCAGCAGTTTATTCGGACAGGGTGGGAGGGGCTACACCTTC
TRBV6-5,-,TRBD2,TRBJ2-7,16,CASSYSPAGNSYEQYF,TGTGCCAGCAGTTACTCTCCAGCGGGGAACTCCTACGAGCAGTACTTC
TRBV5-1,-,TRBD1,TRBJ2-7,14,CASSRDRGNDEQYF,TGCGCCAGCAGCCGGGACAGGGGTAACGACGAGCAGTACTTC
TRBV5-4,-,-,TRBJ1-2,13,CASSLDSHYGYTF,TGTGCCAGCAGCTTGGACAGCCACTATGGCTACACCTTC
TRBV24-1,-,TRBD1,TRBJ1-1,12,CATRGQGSEAFF,TGTGCCACCAGGGGACAGGGGAGTGAAGCTTTCTTT